The 32 T cell receptor beta chains in this list originate from one sample, sequenced in a study of Tregs in tolerant kidney transplant recipients. Profiled with immunoSEQ multiplex PCR; TCRdb holds only in-frame clones, not every one. The sample totals about 30,000 clones. The source material was CD8+ T cells from blood, sampled before the transplant. The receptors were gathered from a human donor who received a combined kidney and bone marrow transplant.

CDR3 DNA (partial): TGCAGTGCTAGAGATAATAGCGGGTACAATGAG. This codes for CSARDNSGYNE. The entire CDR3 reads CSARDNSGYNEQFF. The rearrangement links TRBV20-1 to TRBJ2-1; TRBD2 aligns across 7 bases. The CDR3 end lies 3 residues beyond the end of the read and is filled in from the germline J gene. The V gene's germline CDR1 is DFQATT and CDR2 SNEGSKA (reference sequence). The CDR3 extends over 14 amino acids. The junction had 3 bases not matched to a gene; V was cut back by 0 bases and J by 4 bases.

CDR3 amino acids: CASGDGTGSSYEQYF. The sequenced CDR3 bases are TGTGCCAGCGGGGACGGGACAGGGTCTTCCTACGAG. The genes are TRBV2 and TRBJ2-7, with 9 bases that match TRBD1. With the read ending 3 residues before the CDR3 end, the germline J gene is used to fill in that end. The CDR3 is 15 amino acids. The V and J ends lost 8 bases and 1 base, in that order; junction bases with no gene match: 9. Germline CDR1 and CDR2: SNHLY and FYNNEI.

On this clone: Sequencing ends 3 residues short of the CDR3 end; the germline J gene provides the rest. The V gene is TRBV7-9, the J gene TRBJ2-1, with D perhaps matching TRBD2 (6 bases). Deletions cut 4 bases from V and 6 bases from J, with 13 bases between. Germline assignment: CDR1 SEHNR and CDR2 FQNEAQ (reference sequence). The CDR3 loop spans 14 amino acids. CDR3 in amino acids: CASSSPGGGNEQFF. The covered CDR3 bases are TGTGCCAGCAGCTCGCCCGGGGGTGGCAATGAG.

A note on this clone: Read coverage stops 3 residues before the CDR3 terminus; the germline J gene supplies the remainder. V is TRBV6-2 or TRBV6-3 and J is TRBJ2-1; D gene uncertain. The CDR3 consists of 12 residues. Germline V gene sequence: CDR1 MNHEY, CDR2 SVGEGT. With 4 bases removed from V and 8 bases from J, the gap between germline ends came to 9 bases. The CDR3 loop is CASSSDIYEQFF. CDR3 bases read: TGTGCCAGCAGTTCAGATATCTATGAG.

Note on this clone: The read gets to within 3 residues of the CDR3 end, and the germline J gene fills in the rest. V and J are TRBV5-1 and TRBJ1-2; D may be TRBD1 (6 bases). The V end lost 3 bases, the J end lost 0 bases, and 12 bases lay between the germline ends. Germline CDR1 reads SGHRS; CDR2 reads YFSETQ. This CDR3 is built from 15 residues. CDR3 sequence reads: CASSWPDSSNYGYTF. The sequenced part of the CDR3 DNA is TGCGCCAGCAGCTGGCCGGACAGTTCTAACTATGGC.

Details on this clone: The CDR3 is cut off 3 residues early in the read; its end comes from the germline J gene. The chain couples TRBV5-1 to TRBJ2-7; the D gene could be TRBD1 or TRBD2 (5 bases each). Trimming removed 1 base from V and 4 bases from J, with 27 bases in between. Germline CDR1 and CDR2: SGHRS and YFSETQ. This CDR3 is built from 19 residues. This chain's CDR3 is CASSLPLEPRGAGSYEQYF. The covered CDR3 bases are TGCGCCAGCAGCTTGCCCCTCGAGCCGAGGGGCGCAGGTTCTTACGAG. Based on the CDR3 plus reference TRBV5-1 and TRBJ2-7, the full variable domain is KAGVTQTPRYLIKTRGQQVTLSCSPISGHRSVSWYQQTPGQGLQFLFEYFSETQRNKGNFPGRFSGRQFSNSRSEMNVSTLELGDSALYLCASSLPLEPRGAGSYEQYFGPGTRLTVT.

On this clone itself: Sequencing ends 3 residues short of the CDR3 end; the germline J gene provides the rest. The chain links TRBV5-1 to TRBJ2-7, with TRBD1 identical over 10 bases. The V gene end was trimmed by 4 bases and the J gene end by 2 bases; junction bases not matched to a gene: 6. Germline V lookup: CDR1 SGHRS, CDR2 YFSETQ. The CDR3 runs to 15 residues. The chain's CDR3 is CASSQWTGGTYEQYF. CDR3 DNA, as far as it was read: TGCGCCAGCAGCCAATGGACAGGGGGAACCTACGAG.

About this clone: The read terminates 3 residues before the CDR3 end, so the remaining end is supplied by the germline J gene. The V and J genes are TRBV2 and TRBJ2-5; 8 positions agree with TRBD1. The CDR3 spans 13 residues. Germline V gene data show CDR1 as SNHLY and CDR2 as FYNNEI. J lost 5 bases, V lost 9 bases, and 8 bases had no gene match. The CDR3 here is CASLWTGRETQYF. The part of the CDR3 DNA that was read is TGTGCCAGTCTGTGGACAGGGCGCGAGACC.

A note on this clone: The CDR3 end falls 3 residues outside the read, so it is completed with the germline J gene. This sequence joins TRBV5-4 and TRBJ2-1; 7 bases align to TRBD2. The CDR3 has 15 residues. The ends lost 4 bases at V and 1 base at J; junction bases unmatched: 5. Germline CDR1 SGHNT, CDR2 YYREEE (reference sequence). The CDR3 loop reads CASSPTAGSYNEQFF. The CDR3 bases that were read are TGTGCCAGCAGCCCGACAGCGGGATCCTACAATGAG.

Concerning this clone itself: From the germline J gene comes the end of the CDR3, since the read stops 3 residues before it. The V gene is TRBV29-1, the J gene TRBJ2-1, with D perhaps TRBD2 (6 bases). V lost 6 bases and J lost 3, with 9 bases in between. The germline V gene has CDR1 SQVTM and CDR2 ANQGSEA. The CDR3 covers 12 residues. The part of the CDR3 DNA that was read is TGCAGCGTGCGGGGTGACTACAATGAG. Its protein is CSVRGDYNE. The whole CDR3 sequence reads CSVRGDYNEQFF.

In the case of this clone: The observed sequence ends 3 residues before the CDR3 terminus, with the missing tail filled in from the germline J gene. The chain combines TRBV19 with TRBJ2-3, with 9 bases lining up with TRBD2. V lost 5 bases and J lost 5; bases outside the gene matches: 8. The V gene's germline CDR1 is LNHDA and CDR2 SQIVND (reference sequence). The CDR3 has 15 amino acids. This chain's CDR3 is CASSFGAGGQDTQYF. The DNA read from the CDR3 is TGTGCCAGTAGTTTTGGCGCGGGAGGGCAAGATACG.

A note on this clone: The CDR3 extends 3 residues past the end of the read, so its final part is completed from the germline J gene. V gene TRBV9 combines with J gene TRBJ2-1; D unresolved. The germline V gene encodes CDR1 SGDLS and CDR2 YYNGEE. This CDR3 has 15 residues. V lost 0 bases to trimming and J lost 1 base, with 8 bases between them. The DNA read from the CDR3 is TGTGCCAGCAGCGTAGGGCCTAGTTCCTACAATGAG. This translates into CASSVGPSSYNE. The entire CDR3 protein is CASSVGPSSYNEQFF.

Regarding this clone: This specimen includes other DNA sequences encoding the same CDR3. CDR3 bases read: TGCGCCAGCAGCTTGTCTAGCGGCTCCTACAATGAG. Translation gives CASSLSSGSYNE. From start to end, the CDR3 is CASSLSSGSYNEQFF. The chain carries TRBV5-1 and TRBJ2-1, with 7 bases identical to TRBD2. Coverage ceases 3 residues before the CDR3 finishes, and the germline J gene fills in the end. V dropped 1 base and J dropped 0; count of bases not matched to a gene: 1. This CDR3 has 15 amino acids. CDR1 is SGHRS and CDR2 is YFSETQ in the germline V gene.

In the case of this clone: The read comes to an end 3 residues before the CDR3 does, leaving the germline J gene to fill in the end. The rearrangement uses TRBV11-2 and TRBJ1-1; 10 positions match TRBD1. The CDR3 covers 13 residues. Germline V lookup: CDR1 SGHAT, CDR2 FQNNGV. V was pared by 6 bases and J by 5 bases, with 3 bases of the junction left unmatched. CDR3 residues: CASRTGGRTEAFF. The part of the CDR3 DNA that was read is TGTGCCAGCAGGACAGGGGGCCGTACTGAA.

A note on this clone: The read finishes 3 residues shy of the CDR3 end, and the germline J gene is used to complete it. This chain connects TRBV30 to TRBJ2-1, with D perhaps matching TRBD1 (5 bases). The CDR3 length is 13 residues. Looked up from germline, CDR1 is GTSNPN and CDR2 is SVGIG (reference sequence). Trimming stripped 4 bases from V and 4 bases from J, with 11 bases between. CDR3 region: CAWKEPGYNEQFF. The sequenced part of the CDR3 DNA is TGTGCCTGGAAGGAACCAGGGTACAATGAG.

With respect to this clone: The read finishes 3 residues shy of the CDR3 end, and the germline J gene is used to complete it. The J gene is TRBJ2-1, the V gene TRBV5-1, with D maybe TRBD1 (6 bases). The CDR3 has 13 amino acids. V lost 3 bases and J 8 bases, leaving 12 bases between the germline ends. The germline V gene encodes CDR1 SGHRS and CDR2 YFSETQ. The CDR3 sequence: CASSYRDIYEQFF. The part of the CDR3 DNA that was read is TGCGCCAGCAGCTATCGGGACATATATGAG.

On this clone itself: The read terminates 3 residues ahead of where the CDR3 ends, so the germline J gene completes it. This chain links TRBV7-8 with TRBJ2-7; D is possibly TRBD1 or TRBD2 (5 bases each). In germline, CDR1 is SGHVS, CDR2 FQNEAQ. This CDR3 is 15 amino acids long. The V gene lost 3 bases and the J gene lost 2 bases, with 14 bases spanning the gap. The CDR3 reads CASSFPGIGAYEQYF. Incomplete CDR3 DNA: TGTGCCAGCAGCTTTCCCGGGATAGGGGCCTACGAG.

Worth noting for this clone: The sequence runs out 3 residues before the end of the CDR3; the remainder is reconstructed from the germline J gene. The chain joins TRBV19 to TRBJ2-6, with 12 bases fitting TRBD1. CDR1 and CDR2 from the germline V gene are LNHDA and SQIVND (reference sequence). The CDR3 totals 17 residues. V lost 5 bases to trimming and J lost 3 bases; unmatched junction nucleotides: 5. CDR3 DNA, as far as it was read: TGTGCCAGTAGTTGGGGGACAGGGGGCGTTGGGGCCAACGTC. Amino acid sequence: CASSWGTGGVGANV. From start to end, the CDR3 is CASSWGTGGVGANVLTF.

To note about this clone: The read terminates 3 residues before the CDR3 end, so the remaining end is supplied by the germline J gene. V gene TRBV24-1 combines with J gene TRBJ2-1; the D gene is possibly TRBD2 (6 bases). The CDR3 covers 12 residues. CDR1 and CDR2 (germline): KGHDR, SFDVKD. Between the trimmed V and J ends, which lost 7 bases and 5 bases, there was a span of 8 bases. CDR3 DNA, as far as it was read: TGTGCCACCAGGGACTACAACAATGAG. Protein product: CATRDYNNE. The whole CDR3 reads CATRDYNNEQFF.

With regard to this clone: The read falls 3 residues short of the CDR3 end, and the missing part is taken from the germline J gene. V gene TRBV16 combines with J gene TRBJ1-1, with TRBD1 matching over 7 bases. With V trimmed by 1 base and J by 3 bases, 8 bases remained unmatched. The germline V gene has CDR1 KGHSY and CDR2 FQNENV. This CDR3 spans 16 amino acids. CDR3 bases read: TGTGCCAGCAGCCAATGGGCACAGGGGAAGGACACTGAA. The encoded protein is CASSQWAQGKDTE. The entire CDR3 reads CASSQWAQGKDTEAFF. Combining the CDR3 with reference TRBV16 and TRBJ1-1 gives the whole variable domain GEEVAQTPKHLVRGEGQKAKLYCAPIKGHSYVFWYQQVLKNEFKFLISFQNENVFDETGMPKERFSAKCLPNSPCSLEIQATKLEDSAVYFCASSQWAQGKDTEAFFGQGTRLTVV.

A word on this clone: The read terminates 3 residues before the CDR3 end, so the remaining end is supplied by the germline J gene. The chain has TRBV5-1 and TRBJ2-7; 8 positions agree with TRBD1. The germline CDR1 and CDR2 sequences are SGHRS and YFSETQ. With 2 bases clipped from V and 3 bases from J, the junction kept 4 bases outside the gene matches. The length of the CDR3 is 14 residues. The sequenced part of the CDR3 DNA is TGCGCCAGCAGCTTCCGGGACAGGTACTACGAG. It yields the protein CASSFRDRYYE. The CDR3 as a whole reads CASSFRDRYYEQYF.

Details on this clone: Read data end 3 residues before the CDR3 end; the end is taken from the germline J gene. V gene TRBV11-2 combines with J gene TRBJ2-7, with D perhaps matching TRBD2 (5 bases). The CDR3 runs to 13 residues. Germline V gene data show CDR1 as SGHAT and CDR2 as FQNNGV. V dropped 8 bases and J dropped 0 bases, with 11 bases sitting between them. The CDR3 sequence: CASEGPPSYEQYF. The part of the CDR3 DNA that was read is TGTGCCAGCGAGGGTCCCCCCTCCTACGAG. Supplemented by reference TRBV11-2 and TRBJ2-7, the full variable domain reads EAGVAQSPRYKIIEKRQSVAFWCNPISGHATLYWYQQILGQGPKLLIQFQNNGVVDDSQLPKDRFSAERLKGVDSTLKIQPAKLEDSAVYLCASEGPPSYEQYFGPGTRLTVT.

As regards this clone: Read data end 3 residues before the CDR3 end; the end is taken from the germline J gene. This chain connects TRBV19 to TRBJ2-1; D perhaps matches TRBD2 (6 bases). Trimming removed 3 bases at V and 4 bases at J, with 10 bases between. Per the germline V gene, CDR1 is LNHDA and CDR2 is SQIVND (reference sequence). The CDR3 has 14 residues. The sequenced part of the CDR3 DNA is TGTGCCAGTAGTATTGGGGGGATTTACAATGAG. Residues: CASSIGGIYNE. The full-length CDR3 reads as CASSIGGIYNEQFF.

About this clone itself: The read comes to an end 3 residues before the CDR3 does, leaving the germline J gene to fill in the end. The chain has TRBV7-9 and TRBJ1-6; 10 positions match TRBD1. V shed 4 bases, J shed 11 bases, and the junction held 5 bases outside the gene matches. This CDR3 contains 14 residues. Germline values: CDR1 SEHNR, CDR2 FQNEAQ (reference sequence). The CDR3 spells CASSSGQGIPPLHF. The covered CDR3 bases are TGTGCCAGCAGCTCGGGACAGGGGATACCACCC.

About this clone itself: The sequenced fragment ends 3 residues before the CDR3 boundary, so the rest is inferred from the germline J gene. The rearrangement uses TRBV19 and TRBJ2-3, with TRBD1 matching 8 bases. V shed 5 bases, J shed 3 bases, and the junction held 10 bases outside the gene matches. This CDR3 has 16 residues. CDR1 is LNHDA and CDR2 is SQIVND in the germline V gene (reference sequence). Partial CDR3 DNA: TGTGCCAGTAGTGCCGACAGGGGCGCTCGTACAGATACG. Encoded protein: CASSADRGARTDT. The CDR3 in full is CASSADRGARTDTQYF.

As concerns this clone: An end of the junction does not agree with germline; a read error may underlie this. The CDR3 goes on 3 residues after the read ends, and that part is filled in from the germline J gene. The J gene is TRBJ2-2, the V gene TRBV4-2; D ambiguous. Germline CDR1 is LGHNA and CDR2 is YNFKEQ. There are 17 residues in the CDR3. CDR3 sequence: CASSQGSVRPNTGELFF. CDR3 bases read: TGCGCCAGCAGCCAAGGCAGCGTGAGGCCTAACACCGGGGAG.

CDR3 DNA (partial): TGTGCCAGCAGTGCGCAGGGTGGCGGC. Its translation is CASSAQGGG. The entire CDR3 protein is CASSAQGGGYTF. The genes are TRBV2 and TRBJ1-2, with D maybe TRBD1 (5 bases). The read halts 3 residues ahead of the CDR3 end, with the missing end drawn from the germline J gene. This CDR3 contains 12 residues. The germline CDR1 and CDR2 sequences are SNHLY and FYNNEI. Using reference TRBV2 and TRBJ1-2 for the parts outside the CDR3, the full variable domain is EPEVTQTPSHQVTQMGQEVILRCVPISNHLYFYWYRQILGQKVEFLVSFYNNEISEKSEIFDDQFSVERPDGSNFTLKIRSTKLEDSAMYFCASSAQGGGYTFGSGTRLTVV.

Details on this clone: The DNA ends 3 residues before the CDR3 does, and the rest of the CDR3 is filled in from the germline J gene. The rearrangement uses TRBV7-9 and TRBJ1-2, with D hard to call. The CDR3 has 11 amino acids. Germline V gene lookup returns CDR1 SEHNR and CDR2 FQNEAQ (reference sequence). The sequenced part of the CDR3 DNA is TGTGCCAGCAGCTACGTGCAGGGC. Translated: CASSYVQG. The complete CDR3 sequence is CASSYVQGYTF.

Regarding this clone: Coverage ceases 3 residues before the CDR3 finishes, and the germline J gene fills in the end. The rearrangement links TRBV20-1 to TRBJ2-3; 9 bases agree with TRBD2. The CDR3 extends over 18 amino acids. Germline V gene data show CDR1 as DFQATT and CDR2 as SNEGSKA (reference sequence). V lost 3 bases, J lost 4 bases, and 17 bases stayed unmatched. The CDR3 bases that were read are TGCAGTGCTAGTGACATAATCGTAGCGGGAGTAGGAGCAGATACG. Translating it yields CSASDIIVAGVGADT. The whole CDR3 protein is CSASDIIVAGVGADTQYF.

Worth noting for this clone: With the read ending 3 residues before the CDR3 end, the germline J gene is used to fill in that end. This chain joins TRBV6-2 or TRBV6-3 and TRBJ2-1; 7 bases match TRBD1. Trimming took 2 bases from V and 9 from J; bases not matched to a gene: 7. The CDR3 is made up of 14 amino acids. The V gene's germline CDR1 is MNHEY and CDR2 SVGEGT. CDR3 protein: CASSYTDRAGEQFF. The CDR3 DNA, read in part, is TGTGCCAGCAGTTACACCGACAGGGCGGGTGAG.

Concerning this clone itself: The CDR3 extends 3 residues past the end of the read, so its final part is completed from the germline J gene. V and J are TRBV29-1 and TRBJ2-2; TRBD2 is a possible D gene (5 bases). The length of the CDR3 is 13 residues. The V end was cut by 6 bases, the J end by 8 bases, with 16 bases between. CDR1 and CDR2 from the germline V gene are SQVTM and ANQGSEA. The DNA read from the CDR3 is TGCAGCGTCCCAAGGATGGGCGGGGGGGAG. This codes for CSVPRMGGGE. The CDR3 reads in full as CSVPRMGGGELFF.

Concerning this clone: The sequenced fragment ends 3 residues before the CDR3 boundary, so the rest is inferred from the germline J gene. The chain links TRBV19 to TRBJ2-3; weak D call: TRBD2 (5 bases). This CDR3 contains 13 residues. Trimming removed 8 bases from V and 2 bases from J, with 11 bases in between. CDR1 is LNHDA, CDR2 SQIVND, per germline (reference sequence). The CDR3 region is CASGSGNTDTQYF. The sequenced part of the CDR3 DNA is TGTGCCAGTGGGTCGGGGAACACAGATACG.